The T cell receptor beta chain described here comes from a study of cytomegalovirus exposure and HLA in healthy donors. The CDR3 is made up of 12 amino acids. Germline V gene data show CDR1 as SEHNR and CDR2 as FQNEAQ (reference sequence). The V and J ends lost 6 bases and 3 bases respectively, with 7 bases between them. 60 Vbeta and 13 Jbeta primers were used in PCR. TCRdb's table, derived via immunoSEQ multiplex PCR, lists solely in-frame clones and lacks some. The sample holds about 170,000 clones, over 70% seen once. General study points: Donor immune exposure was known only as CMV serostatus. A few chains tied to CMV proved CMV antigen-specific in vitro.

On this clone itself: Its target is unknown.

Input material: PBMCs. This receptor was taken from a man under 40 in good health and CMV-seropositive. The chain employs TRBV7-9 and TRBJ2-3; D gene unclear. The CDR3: CASSLQTDTQYF. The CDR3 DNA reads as TGTGCCAGCAGTTTACAGACAGATACGCAGTATTTT.